This T cell receptor (beta chain) was recorded in a study of blood T cells in healthy people across ages. Overall study findings and caveats: Long-lived donors exceeded aged donors in naive CD4+ cells and diversity. Observed TCR beta diversity showed a strong correlation with the percentage of naive T cells as measured by flow cytometry.

Alongside a J-beta primer mix, a sample-barcoded 5' primer served in a second PCR lasting about 7 to 12 cycles. TCRdb reanalysed the 5' RACE reads using MiXCR and keeps one entry per CDR3 protein. This table has 1.6 million or so distinct CDR3 sequences, roughly 30% appearing once. With regard to this clonotype: The antigen remains undetermined.

The CDR3 runs 14 residues. V dropped 6 bases and J dropped 2; count of bases not matched to a gene: 7. Germline CDR1 is SGHKS and CDR2 is YYEKEE (reference sequence). This clonotype was sampled from a woman aged 25 to 39 in good health. The chain has TRBV5-5 and TRBJ1-1, with 7 bases matching TRBD1. Sequencing was carried out using blood. The CDR3 loop reads CASNTRGRNTEAFF. The CDR3 DNA reads TGTGCCAGCAACACGAGGGGGCGCAACACTGAAGCTTTCTTT.